Here is one TCR beta chain with its context. Original data processing: Nucleated cell counts were estimated from reference gene primer amplification. Profiling relied on immunoSEQ multiplex PCR, and the TCRdb table lists in-frame clones only, not all of them. V and J calls and clone size are given by that table; D and trimming were obtained from the DNA. The sample lists about 110,000 clones; around nine tenths were seen once. These data are taken from a study of blood T cell repertoires in COVID-19. The wider study: COVID-19 samples, acute and convalescent, were from the United States, Italy and Spain. Sources were T cells, B-cell-depleted T cells, or PBMCs; the material itself was cDNA or gDNA.

V lost 6 bases, J lost 7 bases, and 10 bases lay in between. CDR3 length equals 13 residues. Per germline, CDR1 LNHDA and CDR2 SQIVND (reference sequence). This TCR was sampled from a man between 40 and 49 years old with acute or convalescent COVID-19. This sequence joins TRBV19 and TRBJ1-6, with D maybe TRBD1 (6 bases). The specimen sequenced was peripheral blood. CDR3: CASRGHSNSPLHF. CDR3 sequence (DNA): TGTGCCAGTAGGGGACACAGCAATTCACCCCTCCACTTT.